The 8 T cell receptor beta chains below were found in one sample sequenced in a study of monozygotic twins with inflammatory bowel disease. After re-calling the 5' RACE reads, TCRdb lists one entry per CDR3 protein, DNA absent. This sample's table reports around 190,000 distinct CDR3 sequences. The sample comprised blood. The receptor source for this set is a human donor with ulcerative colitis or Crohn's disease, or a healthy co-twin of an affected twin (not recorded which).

The CDR3: CASSYNTGGSGANVLTF. The chain uses TRBV5-1 and TRBJ2-6; TCRdb's D call of TRBD1 is untestable without DNA. This CDR3 is 17 amino acids long. CDR1 SGHRS and CDR2 YFSETQ come from the germline V gene.

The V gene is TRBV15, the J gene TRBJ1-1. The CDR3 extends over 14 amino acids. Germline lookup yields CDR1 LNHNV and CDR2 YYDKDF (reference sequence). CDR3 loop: CATSRDRGNTEAFF. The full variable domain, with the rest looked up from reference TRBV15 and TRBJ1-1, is DAMVIQNPRYQVTQFGKPVTLSCSQTLNHNVMYWYQQKSSQAPKLLFHYYDKDFNNEADTPDNFQSRRPNTSFCFLDIRSPGLGDTAMYLCATSRDRGNTEAFFGQGTRLTVV.

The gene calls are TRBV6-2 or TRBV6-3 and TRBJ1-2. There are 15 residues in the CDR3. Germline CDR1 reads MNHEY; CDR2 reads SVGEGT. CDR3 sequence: CASSYSAGVGYGYTF.

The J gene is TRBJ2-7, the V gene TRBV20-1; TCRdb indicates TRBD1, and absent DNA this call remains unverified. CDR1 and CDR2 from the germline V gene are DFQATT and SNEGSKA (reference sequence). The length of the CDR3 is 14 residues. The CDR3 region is CSAWGQKVSYEQYF.

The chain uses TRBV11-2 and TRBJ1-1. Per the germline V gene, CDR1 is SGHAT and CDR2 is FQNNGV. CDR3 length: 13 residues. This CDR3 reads CASSFNAASQAFF.

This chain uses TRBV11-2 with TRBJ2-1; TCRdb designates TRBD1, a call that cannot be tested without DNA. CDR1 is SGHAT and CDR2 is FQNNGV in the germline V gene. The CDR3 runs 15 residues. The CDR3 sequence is CASSPGASRYNEQFF.

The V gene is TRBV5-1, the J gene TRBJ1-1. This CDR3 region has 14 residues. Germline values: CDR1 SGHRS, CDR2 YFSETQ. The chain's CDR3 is CASSLSPSTLEAFF.

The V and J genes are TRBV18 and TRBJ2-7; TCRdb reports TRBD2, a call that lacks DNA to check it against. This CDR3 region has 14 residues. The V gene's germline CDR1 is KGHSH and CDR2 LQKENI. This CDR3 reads CASSPGTSGGEQYF.